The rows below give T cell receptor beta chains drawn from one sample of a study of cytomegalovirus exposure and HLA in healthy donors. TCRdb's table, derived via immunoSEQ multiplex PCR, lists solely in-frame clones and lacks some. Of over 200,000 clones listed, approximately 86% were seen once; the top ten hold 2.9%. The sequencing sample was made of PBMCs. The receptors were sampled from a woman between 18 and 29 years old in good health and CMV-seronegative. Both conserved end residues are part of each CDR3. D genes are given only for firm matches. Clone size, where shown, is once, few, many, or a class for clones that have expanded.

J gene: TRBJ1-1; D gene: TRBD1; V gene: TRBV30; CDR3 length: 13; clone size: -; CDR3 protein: CAWSSQGVTEAFF; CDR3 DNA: TGTGCCTGGAGTAGTCAGGGGGTTACTGAAGCTTTCTTT
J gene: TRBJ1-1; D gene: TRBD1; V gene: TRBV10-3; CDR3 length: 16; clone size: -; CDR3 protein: CAISDGQGARGTEAFF; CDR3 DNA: TGTGCCATCAGTGATGGACAGGGGGCAAGGGGCACTGAAGCTTTCTTT
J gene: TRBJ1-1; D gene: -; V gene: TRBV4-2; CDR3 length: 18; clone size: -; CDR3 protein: CASSQDSALGRGNTEAFF; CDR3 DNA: TGTGCCAGCAGCCAAGATTCTGCTCTGGGCAGGGGAAACACTGAAGCTTTCTTT
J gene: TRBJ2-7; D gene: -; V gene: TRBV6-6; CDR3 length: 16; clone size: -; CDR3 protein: CASSYQPLDHSYEQYF; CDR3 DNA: TGTGCCAGCAGTTACCAACCGCTCGACCACAGCTACGAGCAGTACTTC
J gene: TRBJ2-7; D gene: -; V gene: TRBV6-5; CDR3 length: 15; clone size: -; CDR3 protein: CASSYDSGATYEQYF; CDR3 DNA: TGTGCCAGCAGTTACGATAGCGGCGCAACCTACGAGCAGTACTTC
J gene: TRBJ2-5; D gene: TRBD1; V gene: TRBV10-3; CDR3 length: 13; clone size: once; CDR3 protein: CAISEGTGSVEYF; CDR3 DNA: TGTGCCATCAGTGAGGGGACAGGTTCCGTAGAGTACTTC
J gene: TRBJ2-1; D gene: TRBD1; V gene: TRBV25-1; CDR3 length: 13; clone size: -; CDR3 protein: CASSFSTGGEQFF; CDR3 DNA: TGTGCCAGCAGTTTCTCGACAGGGGGAGAGCAGTTCTTC
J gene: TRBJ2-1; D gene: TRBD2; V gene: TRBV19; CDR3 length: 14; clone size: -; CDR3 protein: CATPGLASDNEQFF; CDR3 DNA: TGTGCCACCCCGGGACTAGCGTCCGACAATGAGCAGTTCTTC
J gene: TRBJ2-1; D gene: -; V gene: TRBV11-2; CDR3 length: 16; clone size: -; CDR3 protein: CASSFLGGASYNEQFF; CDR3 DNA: TGTGCCAGCAGCTTCCTGGGGGGGGCATCCTACAATGAGCAGTTCTTC
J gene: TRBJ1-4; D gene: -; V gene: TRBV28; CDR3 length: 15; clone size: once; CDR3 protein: CASSLQGLSNEKLFF; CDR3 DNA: TGTGCCAGCAGTCTCCAGGGGTTATCTAATGAAAAACTGTTTTTT
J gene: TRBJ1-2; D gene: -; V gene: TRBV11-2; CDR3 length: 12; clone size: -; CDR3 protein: CASSLTDYGYTF; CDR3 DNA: TGTGCCAGCAGCTTGACTGACTATGGCTACACCTTC
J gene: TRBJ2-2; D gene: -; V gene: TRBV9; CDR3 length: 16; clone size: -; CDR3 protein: CASSVNRGGGPGELFF; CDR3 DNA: TGTGCCAGCAGCGTAAATCGTGGTGGGGGCCCCGGGGAGCTGTTTTTT